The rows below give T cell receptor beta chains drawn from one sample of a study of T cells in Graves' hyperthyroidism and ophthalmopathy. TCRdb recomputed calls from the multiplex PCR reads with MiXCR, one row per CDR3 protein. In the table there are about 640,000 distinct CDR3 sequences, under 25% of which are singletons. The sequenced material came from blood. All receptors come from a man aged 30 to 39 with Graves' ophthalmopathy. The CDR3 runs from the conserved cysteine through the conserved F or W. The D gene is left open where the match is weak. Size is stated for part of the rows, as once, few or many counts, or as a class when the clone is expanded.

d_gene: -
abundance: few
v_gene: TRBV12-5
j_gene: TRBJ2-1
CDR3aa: CASGLPGDNEQFF
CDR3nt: TGTGCTAGTGGTTTGCCAGGGGACAATGAGCAGTTCTTC

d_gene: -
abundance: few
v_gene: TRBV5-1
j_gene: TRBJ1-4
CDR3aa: CASSRGLTANEKLFF
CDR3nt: TGCGCCAGCAGCCGTGGGTTGACAGCTAATGAAAAACTGTTTTTT

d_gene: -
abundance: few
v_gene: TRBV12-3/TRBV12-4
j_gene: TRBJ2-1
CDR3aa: CASSDGGASEQFF
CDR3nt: TGTGCCAGCAGTGACGGCGGCGCTAGTGAGCAGTTCTTC

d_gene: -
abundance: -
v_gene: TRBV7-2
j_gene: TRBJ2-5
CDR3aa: CASSLWGETQYF
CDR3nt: TGTGCCAGCAGCTTATGGGGAGAGACCCAGTACTTC

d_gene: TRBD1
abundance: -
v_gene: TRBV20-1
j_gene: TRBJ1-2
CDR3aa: CSARGQGMDGYTF
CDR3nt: TGCAGTGCCAGGGGACAGGGAATGGATGGCTACACCTTC

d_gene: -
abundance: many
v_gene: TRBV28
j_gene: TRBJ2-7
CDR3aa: CASRLGKAFYEQYF
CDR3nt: TGTGCCAGCCGGCTAGGTAAAGCATTCTACGAGCAGTACTTC

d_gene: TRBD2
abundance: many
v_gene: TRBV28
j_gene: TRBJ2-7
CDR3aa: CASRLAGGSYEQYF
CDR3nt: TGTGCCAGCCGACTAGCGGGAGGTTCCTACGAGCAGTACTTC

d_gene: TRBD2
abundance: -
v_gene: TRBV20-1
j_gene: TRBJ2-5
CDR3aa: CSARDGTSGRQETQYF
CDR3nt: TGCAGTGCTAGAGATGGGACTAGCGGAAGACAAGAGACCCAGTACTTC

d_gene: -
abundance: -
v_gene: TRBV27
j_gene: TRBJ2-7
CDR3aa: CASSLSNTWPSHEQYF
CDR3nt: TGTGCCAGCAGTTTATCGAACACGTGGCCGTCCCACGAGCAGTACTTC

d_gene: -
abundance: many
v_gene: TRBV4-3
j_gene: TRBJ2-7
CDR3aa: CASSQGSVDTTYEQYF
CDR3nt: TGCGCCAGCAGCCAAGGCAGCGTGGACACAACCTACGAGCAGTACTTC

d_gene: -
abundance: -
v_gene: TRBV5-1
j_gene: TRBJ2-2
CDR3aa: CASSLVARNTGELFF
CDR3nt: TGCGCCAGCAGCTTGGTTGCGAGGAACACCGGGGAGCTGTTTTTT

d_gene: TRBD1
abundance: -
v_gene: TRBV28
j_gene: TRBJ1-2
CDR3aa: CASSRTRQGGDGYTF
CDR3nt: TGTGCCAGCAGTCGAACCCGACAGGGGGGGGATGGCTACACCTTC

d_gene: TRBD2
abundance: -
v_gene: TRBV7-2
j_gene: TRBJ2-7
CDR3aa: CASSFSGASGSYEQYF
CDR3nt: TGTGCCAGCAGCTTTTCCGGGGCTAGCGGTTCCTACGAGCAGTACTTC

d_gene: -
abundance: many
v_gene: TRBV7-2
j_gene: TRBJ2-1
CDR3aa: CASSLEASASSSYNEQFF
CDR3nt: TGTGCCAGCAGCTTAGAGGCTAGCGCGTCAAGCTCCTACAATGAGCAGTTCTTC

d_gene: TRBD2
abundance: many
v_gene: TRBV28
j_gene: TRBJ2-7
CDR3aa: CASRRAGGPHEQYF
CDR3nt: TGTGCCAGCAGACGAGCGGGAGGGCCCCACGAGCAGTACTTC

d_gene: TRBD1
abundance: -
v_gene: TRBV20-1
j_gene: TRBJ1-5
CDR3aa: CSAREEQGAQPQHF
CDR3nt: TGCAGTGCTAGAGAGGAACAGGGGGCACAGCCCCAGCATTTT

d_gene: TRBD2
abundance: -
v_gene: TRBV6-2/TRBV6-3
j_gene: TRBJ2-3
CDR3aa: CASSKLAGGPSGADTQYF
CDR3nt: TGTGCCAGCAGTAAACTAGCGGGAGGGCCGTCTGGCGCAGATACGCAGTATTTT

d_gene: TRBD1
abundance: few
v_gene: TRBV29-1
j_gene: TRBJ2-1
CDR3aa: CSVSAGGARNEQFF
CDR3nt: TGCAGCGTTAGCGCAGGGGGCGCTAGGAATGAGCAGTTCTTC

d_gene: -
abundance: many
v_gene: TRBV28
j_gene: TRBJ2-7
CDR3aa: CASSLNPGRESYEQYF
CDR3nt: TGTGCCAGCAGTCTAAACCCGGGACGGGAAAGCTACGAGCAGTACTTC

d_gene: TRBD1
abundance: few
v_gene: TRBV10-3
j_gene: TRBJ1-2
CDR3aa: CAISDPRDSSYGYTF
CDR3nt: TGTGCCATCAGTGATCCCCGGGACAGCTCCTATGGCTACACCTTC

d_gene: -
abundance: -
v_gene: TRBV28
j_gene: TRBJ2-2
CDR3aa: CASRPVGTGELFF
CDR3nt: TGTGCCAGCAGACCCGTAGGGACCGGGGAGCTGTTTTTT

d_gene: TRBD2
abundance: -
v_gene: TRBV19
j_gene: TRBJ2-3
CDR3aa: CASSPPGRGRTDTQYF
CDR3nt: TGTGCCAGTAGTCCCCCCGGGAGGGGTCGGACAGATACGCAGTATTTT

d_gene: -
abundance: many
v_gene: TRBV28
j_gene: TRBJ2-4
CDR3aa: CASSLEGENIQYF
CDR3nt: TGTGCCAGCAGTTTAGAGGGGGAAAACATTCAGTACTTC

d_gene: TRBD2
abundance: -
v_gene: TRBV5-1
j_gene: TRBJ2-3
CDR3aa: CASSLAGGLVGELTDTQYF
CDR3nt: TGCGCCAGCAGCTTGGCCGGGGGACTAGTGGGAGAGCTCACAGATACGCAGTATTTT

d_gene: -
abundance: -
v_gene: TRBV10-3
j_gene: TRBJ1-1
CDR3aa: CAIRIRRDTEAFF
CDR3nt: TGTGCCATCAGGATTAGACGGGACACTGAAGCTTTCTTT

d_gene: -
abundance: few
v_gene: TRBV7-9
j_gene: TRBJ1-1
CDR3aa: CASSLVGDMNTEAFF
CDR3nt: TGTGCCAGCAGCTTAGTTGGTGACATGAACACTGAAGCTTTCTTT

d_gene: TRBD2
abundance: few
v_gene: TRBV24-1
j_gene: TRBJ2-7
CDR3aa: CATSPAGGVEQYF
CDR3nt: TGTGCCACCAGCCCGGCTGGGGGGGTCGAGCAGTACTTC

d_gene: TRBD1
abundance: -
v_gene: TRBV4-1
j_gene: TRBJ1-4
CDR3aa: CASSMRQGIEKLFF
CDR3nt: TGCGCCAGCAGCATGCGACAGGGGATTGAAAAACTGTTTTTT

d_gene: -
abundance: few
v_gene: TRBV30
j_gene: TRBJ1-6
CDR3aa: CACRPGYYNSPLHF
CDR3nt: TGTGCCTGCAGACCGGGGTACTATAATTCACCCCTCCACTTT

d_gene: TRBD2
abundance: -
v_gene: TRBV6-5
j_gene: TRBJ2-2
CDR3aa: CASSYRGRTGELFF
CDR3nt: TGTGCCAGCAGTTACCGCGGGAGAACCGGGGAGCTGTTTTTT

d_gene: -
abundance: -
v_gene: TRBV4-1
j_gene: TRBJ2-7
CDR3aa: CASSQELGANEQYF
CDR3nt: TGCGCCAGCAGCCAAGAGCTGGGGGCAAACGAGCAGTACTTC

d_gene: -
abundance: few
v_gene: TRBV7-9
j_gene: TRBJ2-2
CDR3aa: CASLEDNNTGELFF
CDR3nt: TGTGCCAGCCTAGAGGACAACAACACCGGGGAGCTGTTTTTT

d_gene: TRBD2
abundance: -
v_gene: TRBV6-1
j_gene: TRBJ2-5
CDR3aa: CASSEGGLAGGNQETQYF
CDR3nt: TGTGCCAGCAGTGAAGGAGGACTAGCGGGAGGCAACCAAGAGACCCAGTACTTC

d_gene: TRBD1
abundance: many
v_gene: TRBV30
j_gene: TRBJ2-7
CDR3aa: CAWSVDRGPYEQYF
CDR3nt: TGTGCCTGGAGTGTGGACAGGGGGCCCTACGAGCAGTACTTC

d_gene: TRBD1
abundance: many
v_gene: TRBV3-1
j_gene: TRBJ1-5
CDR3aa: CASSQTGAGQPQHF
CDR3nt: TGTGCCAGCAGTCAAACAGGGGCTGGCCAGCCCCAGCATTTT

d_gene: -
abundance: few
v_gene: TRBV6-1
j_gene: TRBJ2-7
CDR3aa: CASSPPDTPGSYEQYF
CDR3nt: TGTGCCAGCAGTCCCCCGGATACTCCGGGCTCCTACGAGCAGTACTTC

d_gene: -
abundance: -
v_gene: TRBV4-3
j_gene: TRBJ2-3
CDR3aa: CASSLGDYQRGTDTQYF
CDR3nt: TGCGCCAGCAGCCTTGGCGACTACCAACGCGGCACAGATACGCAGTATTTT

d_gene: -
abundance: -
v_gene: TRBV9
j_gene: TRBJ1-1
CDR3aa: CASSVATGRNTEAFF
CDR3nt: TGTGCCAGCAGCGTAGCAACAGGGCGCAACACTGAAGCTTTCTTT

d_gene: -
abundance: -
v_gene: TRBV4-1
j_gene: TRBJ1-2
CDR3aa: CASSQEPQGLIPWGYTF
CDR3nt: TGCGCCAGCAGCCAAGAACCCCAGGGGCTGATCCCTTGGGGCTACACCTTC

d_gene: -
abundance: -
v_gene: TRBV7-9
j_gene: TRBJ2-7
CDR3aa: CASSLGGGDGAYEQYF
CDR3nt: TGTGCCAGCAGCTTAGGTGGGGGAGACGGTGCCTACGAGCAGTACTTC

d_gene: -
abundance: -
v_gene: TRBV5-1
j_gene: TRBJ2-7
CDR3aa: CASSFSGVGEQYF
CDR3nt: TGCGCCAGCAGCTTTTCGGGAGTGGGTGAGCAGTACTTC

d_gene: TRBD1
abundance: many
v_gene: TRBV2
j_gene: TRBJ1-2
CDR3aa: CAITGQPNYGYTF
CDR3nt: TGTGCCATTACGGGACAGCCAAACTATGGCTACACCTTC

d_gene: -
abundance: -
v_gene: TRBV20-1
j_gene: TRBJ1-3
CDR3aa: CSARKEGISSGNTIYF
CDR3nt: TGCAGTGCTAGAAAAGAGGGTATCTCCTCTGGAAACACCATATATTTT

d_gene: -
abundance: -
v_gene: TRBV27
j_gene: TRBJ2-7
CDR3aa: CASSPKSSGRYEQYF
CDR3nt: TGTGCCAGCAGCCCCAAGAGTTCCGGACGGTACGAGCAGTACTTC

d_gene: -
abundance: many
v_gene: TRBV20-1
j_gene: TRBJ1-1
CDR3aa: CSARWQGKSFF
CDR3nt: TGCAGTGCTAGGTGGCAGGGGAAATCTTTCTTT

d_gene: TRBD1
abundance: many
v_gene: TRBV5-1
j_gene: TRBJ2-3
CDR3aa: CASSLAKTGKGDTQYF
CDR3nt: TGCGCCAGCAGCTTGGCCAAGACAGGGAAGGGAGATACGCAGTATTTT

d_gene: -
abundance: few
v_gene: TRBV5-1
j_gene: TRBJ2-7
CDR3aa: CASRRDDTTILSSYEQYF
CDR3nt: TGCGCCAGCAGACGGGATGACACCACCATCCTCTCCTCCTACGAGCAGTACTTC

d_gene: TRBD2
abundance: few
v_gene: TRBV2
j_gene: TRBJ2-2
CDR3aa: CASNRLAVNTGELFF
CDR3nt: TGTGCCAGCAATAGACTAGCGGTGAACACCGGGGAGCTGTTTTTT

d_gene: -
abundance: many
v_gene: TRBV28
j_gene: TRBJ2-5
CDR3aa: CASRIQETQYF
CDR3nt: TGTGCCAGCAGGATACAAGAGACCCAGTACTTC

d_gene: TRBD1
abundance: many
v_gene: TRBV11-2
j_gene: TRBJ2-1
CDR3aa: CASSLQRDRVNEQFF
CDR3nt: TGTGCCAGCAGCTTACAACGGGACAGGGTCAATGAGCAGTTCTTC

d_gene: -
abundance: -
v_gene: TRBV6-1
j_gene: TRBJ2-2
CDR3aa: CASNPGGAGTGELFF
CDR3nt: TGTGCCAGCAACCCTGGGGGGGCGGGGACCGGGGAGCTGTTTTTT

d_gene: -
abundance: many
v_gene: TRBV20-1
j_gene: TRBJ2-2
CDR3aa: CSARQDVNTGELFF
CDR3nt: TGCAGTGCCAGACAGGACGTCAACACCGGGGAGCTGTTTTTT

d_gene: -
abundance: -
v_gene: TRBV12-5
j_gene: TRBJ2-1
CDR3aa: CASGLGRYEQFF
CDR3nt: TGTGCTAGTGGTTTGGGGCGGTACGAGCAGTTCTTC

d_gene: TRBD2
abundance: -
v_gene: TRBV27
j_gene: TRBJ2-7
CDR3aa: CASSFLKRRASGSYEQYF
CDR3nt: TGTGCCAGCAGTTTCCTAAAACGCCGGGCTAGCGGGAGCTACGAGCAGTACTTC